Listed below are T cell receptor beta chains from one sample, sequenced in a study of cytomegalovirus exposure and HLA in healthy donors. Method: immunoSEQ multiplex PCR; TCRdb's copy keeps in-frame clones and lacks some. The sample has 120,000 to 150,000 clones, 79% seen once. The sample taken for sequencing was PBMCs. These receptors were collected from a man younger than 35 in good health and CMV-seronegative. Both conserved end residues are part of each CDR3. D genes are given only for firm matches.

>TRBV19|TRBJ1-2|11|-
CASRQNYGYTF
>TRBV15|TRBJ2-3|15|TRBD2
CATSRVAGEKDTQYF
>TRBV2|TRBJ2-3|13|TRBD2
CAAGLAGGPPQYF
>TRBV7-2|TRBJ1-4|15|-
CASSLAGRPEEKLFF
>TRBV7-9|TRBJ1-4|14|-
CASSPGAINEKLFF
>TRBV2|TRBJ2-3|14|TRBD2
CASSPSGGTDTQYF
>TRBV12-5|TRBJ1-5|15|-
CASGLDRQGNQPQHF
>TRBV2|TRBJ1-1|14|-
CASSALTGYTEAFF
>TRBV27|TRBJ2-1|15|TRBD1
CASSVTGDSYNEQFF
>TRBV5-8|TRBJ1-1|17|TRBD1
CASSYQQGAGMNTEAFF
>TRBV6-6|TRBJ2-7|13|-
CAATDRGTCEQYF
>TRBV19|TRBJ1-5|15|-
CASTGREGGNQPQHF
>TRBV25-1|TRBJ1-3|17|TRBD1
CASSERVPRDRGNTIYF
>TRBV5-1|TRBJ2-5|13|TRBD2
CASSLSGVETQYF
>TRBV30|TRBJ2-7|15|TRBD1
CAWRARDRPSYEQYF
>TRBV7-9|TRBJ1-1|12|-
CSSSLIRTEAFF
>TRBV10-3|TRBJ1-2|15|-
CAISEEGRFNYGYTF
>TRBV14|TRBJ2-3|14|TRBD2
CASSQVLGGDTQYF
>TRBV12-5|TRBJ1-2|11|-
CALKQGDGYTF
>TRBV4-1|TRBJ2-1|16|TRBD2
CASSQPLGLAGNEQFF
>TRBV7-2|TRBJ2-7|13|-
CASSRDILYEQYF
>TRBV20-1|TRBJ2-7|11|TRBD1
CSGTGGNEQYF
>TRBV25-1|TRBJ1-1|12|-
CASSSGNTEAFF
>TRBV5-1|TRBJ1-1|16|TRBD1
CASSHRDRGAHTEAFF
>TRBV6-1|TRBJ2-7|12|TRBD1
CASRTGAHEQYF
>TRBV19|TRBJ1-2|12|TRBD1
CASRDRVYGYTF
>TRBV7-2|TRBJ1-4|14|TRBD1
CASGRTGGNEKLFF
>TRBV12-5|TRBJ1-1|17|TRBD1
CASGLTRTGSVNTEAFF
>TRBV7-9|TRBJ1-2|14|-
CASSLEGREGGYTF
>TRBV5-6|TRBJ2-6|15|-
CASSPQGSGANVLTF
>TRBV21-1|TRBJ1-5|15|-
CASIWDRALGQPQHF
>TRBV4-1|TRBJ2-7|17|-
CASSQGGIRATTYEQYF
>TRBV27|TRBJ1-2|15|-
CASSFYRGGGEGYTF
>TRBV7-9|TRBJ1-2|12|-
CASTPTDYGYTF
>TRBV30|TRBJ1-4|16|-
CAWKTANTGTNEKLFF
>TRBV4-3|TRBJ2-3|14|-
CASSQRVGTDTQYF
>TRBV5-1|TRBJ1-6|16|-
CASSLEGVTYNSPLHF
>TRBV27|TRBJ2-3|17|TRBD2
CASQVPGLAGSTDTQYF
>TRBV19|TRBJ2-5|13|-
CASTSTTPETQYF
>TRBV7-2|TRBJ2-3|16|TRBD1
CASSLRGTGGTDTQYF
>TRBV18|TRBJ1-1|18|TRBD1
CASSNDRATSRRANEAFF
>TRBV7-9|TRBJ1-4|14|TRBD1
CASSRGQGNEKLFF
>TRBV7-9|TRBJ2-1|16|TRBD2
CSSSFRLAAPYNEQFF